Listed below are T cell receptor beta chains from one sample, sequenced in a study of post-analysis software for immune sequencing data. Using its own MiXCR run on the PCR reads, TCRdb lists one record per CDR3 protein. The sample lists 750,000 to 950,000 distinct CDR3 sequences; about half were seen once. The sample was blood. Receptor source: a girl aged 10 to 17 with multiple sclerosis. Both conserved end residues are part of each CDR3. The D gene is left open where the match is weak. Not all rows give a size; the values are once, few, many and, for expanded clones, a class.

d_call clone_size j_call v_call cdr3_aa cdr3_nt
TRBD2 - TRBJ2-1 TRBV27 CASSLGLAGDWDNEQFF TGTGCCAGCAGTTTAGGACTAGCGGGAGACTGGGATAATGAGCAGTTCTTC
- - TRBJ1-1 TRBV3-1 CASSLFVNTEAFF TGTGCCAGCAGCCTCTTTGTGAACACTGAAGCTTTCTTT
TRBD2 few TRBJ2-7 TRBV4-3 CASSQDRVAGNYEQYF TGCGCCAGCAGCCAAGATCGGGTAGCGGGGAACTACGAGCAGTACTTC
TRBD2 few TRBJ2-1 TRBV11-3 CASSNPSGADNEQFF TGTGCCAGCAGCAACCCTAGCGGAGCGGACAATGAGCAGTTCTTC
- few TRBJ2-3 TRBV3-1 CASSQGPTTDTQYF TGTGCCAGCAGCCAGGGGCCAACCACAGATACGCAGTATTTT
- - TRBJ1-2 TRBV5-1 CASSSTGSLGYGYTF TGCGCCAGCAGCTCGACAGGTAGTCTAGGCTATGGCTACACCTTC
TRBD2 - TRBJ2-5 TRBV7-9 CASSLLGSGTSDPQETQYF TGTGCCAGCAGCTTATTGGGATCCGGGACTAGCGACCCTCAAGAGACCCAGTACTTC
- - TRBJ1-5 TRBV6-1 CASSGPLNQPQHF TGTGCCAGCAGTGGCCCCCTCAATCAGCCCCAGCATTTT
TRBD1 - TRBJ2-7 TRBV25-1 CASSEWAGGYEQYF TGTGCCAGCAGTGAGTGGGCAGGGGGCTACGAGCAGTACTTC
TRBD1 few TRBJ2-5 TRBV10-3 CAIRGQGGQETQYF TGTGCCATCAGAGGACAGGGGGGGCAAGAGACCCAGTACTTC
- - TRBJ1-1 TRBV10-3 CAIRALNTEAFF TGTGCCATCAGAGCCCTGAACACTGAAGCTTTCTTT
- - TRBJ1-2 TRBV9 CASSASDGYTF TGTGCCAGCAGCGCGTCGGATGGCTACACCTTC
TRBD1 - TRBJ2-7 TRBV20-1 CSARDWQGQGRYEQYF TGCAGTGCTAGAGATTGGCAAGGACAGGGACGCTACGAGCAGTACTTC
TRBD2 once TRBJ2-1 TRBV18 CASSPIGTSGYNEQFF TGTGCCAGCTCACCGATCGGGACTAGCGGTTACAATGAGCAGTTCTTC
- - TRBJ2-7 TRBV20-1 CSARGTRSSYEQYF TGCAGTGCTAGAGGGACCCGAAGCTCCTACGAGCAGTACTTC
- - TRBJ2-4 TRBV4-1 CASSPKEGLAKNIQYF TGCGCCAGCAGTCCGAAAGAAGGACTAGCCAAAAACATTCAGTACTTC
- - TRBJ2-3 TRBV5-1 CASSLVGAAPTVDTQYF TGCGCCAGCAGCTTGGTTGGGGCCGCACCAACCGTCGATACGCAGTATTTT
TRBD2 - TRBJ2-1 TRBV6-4 CASSKGLTSGSSYNEQFF TGTGCCAGCAGTAAGGGCCTAACTAGCGGGAGCTCCTACAATGAGCAGTTCTTC
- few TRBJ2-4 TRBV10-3 CATCPTSSDIQYF TGTGCCACCTGCCCCACAAGCTCGGACATTCAGTACTTC
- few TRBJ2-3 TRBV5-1 CASSLARWVADTQYF TGCGCCAGCAGCTTGGCTCGGTGGGTCGCAGATACGCAGTATTTT
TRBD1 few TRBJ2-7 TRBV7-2 CASSFATGTGQTYEQYF TGTGCCAGCAGCTTCGCTACTGGGACAGGTCAAACCTACGAGCAGTACTTC
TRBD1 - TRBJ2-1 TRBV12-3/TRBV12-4 CASSRDRREEQFF TGTGCCAGCAGTCGGGACAGGCGAGAGGAGCAGTTCTTC
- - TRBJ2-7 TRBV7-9 CASSSGGGSDEQYF TGTGCCAGCAGCTCAGGGGGAGGGTCCGACGAGCAGTACTTC
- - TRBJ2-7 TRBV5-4 CASSPSGLQSYEQYF TGTGCCAGCAGCCCGTCGGGACTGCAATCCTACGAGCAGTACTTC
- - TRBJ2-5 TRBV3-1 CASSRAGVQETQYF TGTGCCAGCAGCCGGGCGGGCGTCCAAGAGACCCAGTACTTC
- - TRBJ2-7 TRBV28 CASRSESYEQYF TGTGCCAGCAGGTCAGAGTCCTACGAGCAGTACTTC
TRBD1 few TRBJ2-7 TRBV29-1 CSVAGDRENEQYF TGCAGCGTTGCGGGGGACAGGGAGAACGAGCAGTACTTC
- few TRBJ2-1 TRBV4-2 CASSQDAGLGNEQFF TGTGCCAGCAGCCAAGATGCGGGACTTGGCAATGAGCAGTTCTTC
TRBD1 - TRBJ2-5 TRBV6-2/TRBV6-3 CASSYSTGEETQYF TGTGCCAGCAGTTACTCGACAGGGGAGGAGACCCAGTACTTC
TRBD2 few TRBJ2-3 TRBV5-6 CASSLDGLAGGPSDTQYF TGTGCCAGCAGCTTGGACGGACTAGCGGGAGGGCCCTCAGATACGCAGTATTTT
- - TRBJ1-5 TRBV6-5 CASSYSGRQPQHF TGTGCCAGCAGTTACTCAGGGCGGCAGCCCCAGCATTTT
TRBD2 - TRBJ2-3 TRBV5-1 CASSHSGTSATDTQYF TGCGCCAGCAGCCACTCCGGGACTAGCGCCACAGATACGCAGTATTTT
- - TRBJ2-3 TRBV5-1 CASSYNSDTQYF TGTGCCAGCAGCTATAACTCAGATACGCAGTATTTT
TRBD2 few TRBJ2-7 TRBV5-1 CASSWGTSGRPEQYF TGCGCCAGCAGCTGGGGGACTAGCGGGAGGCCCGAGCAGTACTTC
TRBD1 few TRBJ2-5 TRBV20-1 CSARTGEETQYF TGCAGTGCTAGGACAGGGGAAGAGACCCAGTACTTC
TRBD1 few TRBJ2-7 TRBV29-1 CSVEGGQGARYEQYF TGCAGCGTTGAAGGAGGACAGGGGGCAAGGTACGAGCAGTACTTC
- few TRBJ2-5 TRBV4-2 CASSPRLSSFETQYF TGTGCCAGCAGCCCTCGACTCTCGAGTTTTGAGACCCAGTACTTC
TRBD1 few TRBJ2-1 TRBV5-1 CASSLAVTGVGEQFF TGCGCCAGCAGCTTGGCGGTGACAGGGGTCGGTGAGCAGTTCTTC
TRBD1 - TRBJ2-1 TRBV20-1 CSARDRGRSTYNEQFF TGCAGTGCTAGGGACAGGGGGCGATCAACCTACAATGAGCAGTTCTTC
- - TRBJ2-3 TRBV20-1 CSARDQAGPTDTQYF TGCAGTGCTAGAGATCAGGCGGGACCCACAGATACGCAGTATTTT
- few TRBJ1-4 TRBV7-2 CASSPRPNEKLFF TGTGCCAGCAGCCCTCGACCTAATGAAAAACTGTTTTTT
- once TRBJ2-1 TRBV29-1 CSGHRDNEQFF TGCAGCGGCCACAGGGACAATGAGCAGTTCTTC